Listed below are T cell receptor beta chains from one sample, sequenced in a study of blood T cells in healthy people across ages. MiXCR, run by TCRdb on the 5' RACE reads, gives a single entry per CDR3 protein. The data show 450,000 to 700,000 distinct CDR3 sequences, 27% seen once. The sequenced sample was blood. The receptors shown here come from a woman in her 70s in good health. CDR3s include the opening cysteine and the closing phenylalanine or tryptophan. The D gene is left open where the match is weak. A clone size is listed for some rows: how often the clone was seen (once, few, many), or a class if it is expanded.

clone_size: few
d_call: NA
v_call: TRBV15
j_call: TRBJ2-7
cdr3_aa: CATSRGEREQYF
cdr3_nt: TGTGCCACCAGCAGAGGGGAAAGGGAGCAGTACTTC

clone_size: NA
d_call: TRBD2
v_call: TRBV20-1
j_call: TRBJ2-7
cdr3_aa: CSASLGLASSGEQYF
cdr3_nt: TGCAGTGCTAGCTTAGGACTAGCGTCATCTGGCGAGCAGTACTTC

clone_size: NA
d_call: NA
v_call: TRBV20-1
j_call: TRBJ1-5
cdr3_aa: CSARFEGGQPQHF
cdr3_nt: TGCAGTGCTAGATTTGAGGGCGGTCAGCCCCAGCATTTT

clone_size: few
d_call: NA
v_call: TRBV20-1
j_call: TRBJ2-5
cdr3_aa: CSASKGPQETQYF
cdr3_nt: TGCAGTGCTAGCAAGGGGCCCCAAGAGACCCAGTACTTC

clone_size: few
d_call: NA
v_call: TRBV11-2
j_call: TRBJ2-5
cdr3_aa: CASSLDGQARETQYF
cdr3_nt: TGTGCCAGCAGCTTAGATGGTCAGGCGCGAGAGACCCAGTACTTC

clone_size: NA
d_call: NA
v_call: TRBV7-2
j_call: TRBJ2-5
cdr3_aa: CASSLQTVQGEQYF
cdr3_nt: TGTGCCAGCAGCTTACAAACAGTCCAAGGGGAGCAGTACTTC

clone_size: NA
d_call: NA
v_call: TRBV7-8
j_call: TRBJ2-7
cdr3_aa: CASRPTGTGNYEQYF
cdr3_nt: TGTGCCAGCAGGCCAACCGGGACGGGGAACTACGAGCAGTACTTC

clone_size: NA
d_call: TRBD2
v_call: TRBV27
j_call: TRBJ2-1
cdr3_aa: CASSFSQRGGLFNEQFF
cdr3_nt: TGTGCCAGCAGTTTCTCTCAGCGGGGGGGCCTTTTTAATGAGCAGTTCTTC

clone_size: NA
d_call: NA
v_call: TRBV20-1
j_call: TRBJ2-5
cdr3_aa: CSARSYKETQYF
cdr3_nt: TGCAGTGCTAGGTCTTACAAAGAGACCCAGTACTTC

clone_size: NA
d_call: NA
v_call: TRBV5-1
j_call: TRBJ1-2
cdr3_aa: CASSQDTALGYTF
cdr3_nt: TGCGCCAGCAGCCAGGACACCGCCTTAGGCTACACCTTC

clone_size: many
d_call: NA
v_call: TRBV29-1
j_call: TRBJ2-7
cdr3_aa: CSFSRGGEQYF
cdr3_nt: TGCAGCTTTTCCAGGGGGGGCGAGCAGTACTTC

clone_size: NA
d_call: TRBD1
v_call: TRBV12-3/TRBV12-4
j_call: TRBJ2-5
cdr3_aa: CASSFGQGAGETQYF
cdr3_nt: TGTGCCAGCAGTTTTGGGCAGGGGGCGGGAGAGACCCAGTACTTC

clone_size: NA
d_call: NA
v_call: TRBV20-1
j_call: TRBJ2-1
cdr3_aa: CSANLLGIEQFF
cdr3_nt: TGCAGTGCCAATCTACTGGGGATAGAGCAGTTCTTC

clone_size: few
d_call: TRBD1
v_call: TRBV20-1
j_call: TRBJ1-2
cdr3_aa: CSAANRGLDGYTF
cdr3_nt: TGCAGTGCCGCCAACAGGGGGCTGGATGGCTACACCTTC

clone_size: many
d_call: TRBD1
v_call: TRBV15
j_call: TRBJ2-3
cdr3_aa: CATSRDRGGADTQYF
cdr3_nt: TGTGCCACCAGCAGAGATAGAGGGGGCGCAGATACGCAGTATTTT

clone_size: few
d_call: NA
v_call: TRBV12-3/TRBV12-4
j_call: TRBJ1-5
cdr3_aa: CASQRARASNQPQHF
cdr3_nt: TGTGCCAGCCAAAGGGCCAGGGCTAGCAATCAGCCCCAGCATTTT

clone_size: few
d_call: NA
v_call: TRBV12-3/TRBV12-4
j_call: TRBJ2-7
cdr3_aa: CASSRPPGPQQYF
cdr3_nt: TGTGCCAGCAGCCGTCCCCCAGGGCCCCAGCAGTACTTC

clone_size: NA
d_call: NA
v_call: TRBV20-1
j_call: TRBJ1-3
cdr3_aa: CSARNSAGSGNTIYF
cdr3_nt: TGCAGTGCTAGAAACAGTGCCGGCTCTGGAAACACCATATATTTT

clone_size: NA
d_call: TRBD1
v_call: TRBV20-1
j_call: TRBJ1-1
cdr3_aa: CSARAGQSNTEAFF
cdr3_nt: TGCAGTGCTAGAGCGGGACAGTCGAACACTGAAGCTTTCTTT

clone_size: NA
d_call: NA
v_call: TRBV20-1
j_call: TRBJ1-2
cdr3_aa: CSARTTGYTF
cdr3_nt: TGCAGTGCTAGAACTACCGGCTACACCTTC

clone_size: few
d_call: NA
v_call: TRBV5-1
j_call: TRBJ2-5
cdr3_aa: CASSIPVGETQYF
cdr3_nt: TGCGCCAGCAGTATCCCGGTGGGGGAGACCCAGTACTTC

clone_size: NA
d_call: NA
v_call: TRBV2
j_call: TRBJ2-5
cdr3_aa: CASSAKETQYF
cdr3_nt: TGTGCCAGCAGTGCTAAAGAGACCCAGTACTTC

clone_size: NA
d_call: NA
v_call: TRBV5-1
j_call: TRBJ1-4
cdr3_aa: CASSPENEKLFF
cdr3_nt: TGCGCCAGCAGCCCGGAGAATGAAAAACTGTTTTTT

clone_size: few
d_call: NA
v_call: TRBV9
j_call: TRBJ1-2
cdr3_aa: CASSVEVGGSGYTF
cdr3_nt: TGTGCCAGCAGCGTAGAGGTTGGGGGATCTGGCTACACCTTC

clone_size: many
d_call: TRBD1
v_call: TRBV5-4
j_call: TRBJ1-6
cdr3_aa: CASSLGTGHNSPLHF
cdr3_nt: TGTGCCAGCAGCTTGGGGACAGGCCATAATTCACCCCTCCACTTT

clone_size: NA
d_call: TRBD1
v_call: TRBV20-1
j_call: TRBJ2-3
cdr3_aa: CSAAGQATDTQYF
cdr3_nt: TGCAGTGCTGCCGGACAGGCCACAGATACGCAGTATTTT

clone_size: NA
d_call: NA
v_call: TRBV5-1
j_call: TRBJ2-5
cdr3_aa: CASSPGPQVETQYF
cdr3_nt: TGCGCCAGCAGCCCGGGACCCCAGGTTGAGACCCAGTACTTC

clone_size: few
d_call: TRBD1
v_call: TRBV24-1
j_call: TRBJ2-7
cdr3_aa: CATSDDREFHEQYF
cdr3_nt: TGTGCCACCAGTGATGACAGGGAGTTCCACGAGCAGTACTTC

clone_size: NA
d_call: TRBD2
v_call: TRBV29-1
j_call: TRBJ2-1
cdr3_aa: CSVSGGLTYNEQFF
cdr3_nt: TGCAGCGTTAGCGGGGGGCTAACCTACAATGAGCAGTTCTTC

clone_size: NA
d_call: TRBD1
v_call: TRBV10-3
j_call: TRBJ1-6
cdr3_aa: CAIRGQEVSPLHF
cdr3_nt: TGTGCCATCAGGGGACAGGAGGTTTCACCCCTCCACTTT

clone_size: few
d_call: NA
v_call: TRBV29-1
j_call: TRBJ1-4
cdr3_aa: CSVTRRGNEKLFF
cdr3_nt: TGCAGCGTGACTAGACGGGGAAATGAAAAACTGTTTTTT

clone_size: few
d_call: NA
v_call: TRBV7-9
j_call: TRBJ1-4
cdr3_aa: CASSSRGSNEKLFF
cdr3_nt: TGTGCCAGCAGCTCAAGGGGGTCGAATGAAAAACTGTTTTTT

clone_size: NA
d_call: NA
v_call: TRBV18
j_call: TRBJ1-5
cdr3_aa: CASSPGDYRGQPQHF
cdr3_nt: TGTGCCAGCTCACCAGGAGATTACCGGGGACAGCCCCAGCATTTT

clone_size: few
d_call: NA
v_call: TRBV12-5
j_call: TRBJ1-1
cdr3_aa: CASGLGTEAFF
cdr3_nt: TGTGCTAGTGGTTTGGGAACTGAAGCTTTCTTT

clone_size: once
d_call: TRBD2
v_call: TRBV7-3
j_call: TRBJ2-3
cdr3_aa: CASSFAGGITDTQYF
cdr3_nt: TGTGCCAGCAGCTTTGCGGGGGGGATCACAGATACGCAGTATTTT

clone_size: few
d_call: TRBD2
v_call: TRBV28
j_call: TRBJ2-1
cdr3_aa: CASSTSGTSMVNEQFF
cdr3_nt: TGTGCCAGCAGTACCTCCGGGACTAGTATGGTCAATGAGCAGTTCTTC

clone_size: NA
d_call: NA
v_call: TRBV7-2
j_call: TRBJ1-1
cdr3_aa: CASSLVWGGNTEAFF
cdr3_nt: TGTGCCAGTAGCTTAGTGTGGGGGGGGAACACTGAAGCTTTCTTT

clone_size: NA
d_call: NA
v_call: TRBV4-2
j_call: TRBJ1-6
cdr3_aa: CASSPIADHNSPLHF
cdr3_nt: TGTGCCAGCAGCCCCATCGCAGATCATAATTCACCCCTCCACTTT

clone_size: many
d_call: NA
v_call: TRBV7-2
j_call: TRBJ2-5
cdr3_aa: CASDSGGGYQETQYF
cdr3_nt: TGTGCCAGCGATTCGGGGGGCGGATATCAAGAGACCCAGTACTTC

clone_size: few
d_call: NA
v_call: TRBV10-3
j_call: TRBJ1-2
cdr3_aa: CAISDVPRGGGYTF
cdr3_nt: TGTGCCATCAGTGATGTTCCGCGTGGCGGAGGCTACACCTTC

clone_size: NA
d_call: NA
v_call: TRBV10-3
j_call: TRBJ2-3
cdr3_aa: CAISAGAADTQYF
cdr3_nt: TGTGCCATCAGTGCAGGGGCGGCAGATACGCAGTATTTT

clone_size: many
d_call: TRBD2
v_call: TRBV7-2
j_call: TRBJ2-5
cdr3_aa: CASSYGGGTYQETQYF
cdr3_nt: TGTGCCAGCAGCTATGGCGGGGGGACGTACCAAGAGACCCAGTACTTC

clone_size: few
d_call: NA
v_call: TRBV7-3
j_call: TRBJ1-2
cdr3_aa: CASSLAGESYGYTF
cdr3_nt: TGTGCCAGCAGCCTCGCGGGGGAGAGCTATGGCTACACCTTC

clone_size: many
d_call: TRBD2
v_call: TRBV6-5
j_call: TRBJ2-2
cdr3_aa: CASSASGGGGELFF
cdr3_nt: TGTGCCAGCAGTGCTAGCGGGGGCGGCGGGGAGCTGTTTTTT

clone_size: NA
d_call: TRBD1
v_call: TRBV20-1
j_call: TRBJ1-1
cdr3_aa: CSATTGTGNTEAFF
cdr3_nt: TGCAGTGCTACTACCGGGACAGGGAACACTGAAGCTTTCTTT

clone_size: NA
d_call: TRBD1
v_call: TRBV7-2
j_call: TRBJ2-7
cdr3_aa: CASSLSARGFYEQYF
cdr3_nt: TGTGCCAGCAGCTTATCGGCCAGGGGGTTCTACGAGCAGTACTTC

clone_size: few
d_call: NA
v_call: TRBV6-5
j_call: TRBJ2-7
cdr3_aa: CASRTGTDSYEQYF
cdr3_nt: TGTGCCAGCAGGACCGGGACTGACTCCTACGAGCAGTACTTC

clone_size: NA
d_call: TRBD2
v_call: TRBV20-1
j_call: TRBJ2-7
cdr3_aa: CSAREGRVGEQYF
cdr3_nt: TGCAGTGCTAGAGAGGGGAGGGTCGGGGAGCAGTACTTC

clone_size: NA
d_call: NA
v_call: TRBV10-2
j_call: TRBJ1-1
cdr3_aa: CATHTEMNTEAFF
cdr3_nt: TGCGCCACTCATACAGAAATGAACACTGAAGCTTTCTTT

clone_size: few
d_call: NA
v_call: TRBV6-1
j_call: TRBJ1-4
cdr3_aa: CASRGWAHNEKLFF
cdr3_nt: TGTGCCAGCAGGGGGTGGGCCCATAATGAAAAACTGTTTTTT

clone_size: NA
d_call: NA
v_call: TRBV7-3
j_call: TRBJ2-3
cdr3_aa: CASSLTGWLKSTDTQYF
cdr3_nt: TGTGCCAGCAGCTTAACTGGTTGGCTGAAGAGCACAGACACGCAGTATTTT

clone_size: NA
d_call: NA
v_call: TRBV20-1
j_call: TRBJ1-4
cdr3_aa: CSARGLRATNEKLFF
cdr3_nt: TGCAGTGCTAGAGGTCTCCGGGCAACTAATGAAAAACTGTTTTTT

clone_size: few
d_call: NA
v_call: TRBV11-3
j_call: TRBJ1-2
cdr3_aa: CASSQEHRGYGYTF
cdr3_nt: TGTGCCAGCAGCCAGGAACACAGAGGGTATGGCTACACCTTC

clone_size: few
d_call: TRBD1
v_call: TRBV27
j_call: TRBJ1-2
cdr3_aa: CATWGQFPSGPYGYTF
cdr3_nt: TGTGCCACCTGGGGACAGTTTCCCTCTGGGCCCTATGGCTACACCTTC

clone_size: few
d_call: NA
v_call: TRBV20-1
j_call: TRBJ1-4
cdr3_aa: CSASGGSTNEKLFF
cdr3_nt: TGCAGTGCTAGTGGCGGATCAACTAATGAAAAACTGTTTTTT

clone_size: few
d_call: NA
v_call: TRBV2
j_call: TRBJ1-5
cdr3_aa: CASSDRQPTYSNQPQHF
cdr3_nt: TGTGCCAGCAGTGATCGCCAGCCGACTTATAGCAATCAGCCCCAGCATTTT

clone_size: once
d_call: NA
v_call: TRBV21-1
j_call: TRBJ1-4
cdr3_aa: CASTQVEGEKLFF
cdr3_nt: TGTGCCAGCACACAGGTCGAAGGGGAAAAACTGTTTTTT

clone_size: few
d_call: NA
v_call: TRBV9
j_call: TRBJ1-1
cdr3_aa: CASSVVGGYTEAFF
cdr3_nt: TGTGCCAGCAGCGTAGTAGGGGGTTACACTGAAGCTTTCTTT

clone_size: few
d_call: NA
v_call: TRBV10-3
j_call: TRBJ2-7
cdr3_aa: CAISSLREFQEQYF
cdr3_nt: TGTGCCATCTCCTCACTCAGGGAGTTCCAGGAGCAGTACTTC